The source of this TCR beta chain is a study of CD8 T cells in Susac syndrome. cDNA came from approximately 0.5 to 1 ug RNA primed by random hexamers. TCR beta CDR3 was amplified by immunoSEQ covering 54 Vbeta and 13 Jbeta. TCRdb passed the immunoSEQ multiplex PCR reads through MiXCR, listing each CDR3 protein once. The table records about 120,000 distinct CDR3 sequences, roughly 94% of them present only once. Sequencing of TCR beta covered CD8+ and CD4+ T cells obtained from blood. Controls matched for sex and age were healthy donors. The germline V gene has CDR1 SGHTA and CDR2 FQGNSA. V shed 3 bases and J 6 bases; nucleotides not matched to a gene: 8. This CDR3 comprises 15 residues.

The sequenced sample was CD4+ T cells from PBMCs. The receptor was isolated from a human donor in good health. The chain is built from TRBV7-2 and TRBJ2-1; TRBD2 matches 7 bases. DNA for the CDR3: TGTGCCAGCAGCTTGACGGGTGCTAGCGGCAATGAGCAGTTCTTC. Amino acid sequence: CASSLTGASGNEQFF.